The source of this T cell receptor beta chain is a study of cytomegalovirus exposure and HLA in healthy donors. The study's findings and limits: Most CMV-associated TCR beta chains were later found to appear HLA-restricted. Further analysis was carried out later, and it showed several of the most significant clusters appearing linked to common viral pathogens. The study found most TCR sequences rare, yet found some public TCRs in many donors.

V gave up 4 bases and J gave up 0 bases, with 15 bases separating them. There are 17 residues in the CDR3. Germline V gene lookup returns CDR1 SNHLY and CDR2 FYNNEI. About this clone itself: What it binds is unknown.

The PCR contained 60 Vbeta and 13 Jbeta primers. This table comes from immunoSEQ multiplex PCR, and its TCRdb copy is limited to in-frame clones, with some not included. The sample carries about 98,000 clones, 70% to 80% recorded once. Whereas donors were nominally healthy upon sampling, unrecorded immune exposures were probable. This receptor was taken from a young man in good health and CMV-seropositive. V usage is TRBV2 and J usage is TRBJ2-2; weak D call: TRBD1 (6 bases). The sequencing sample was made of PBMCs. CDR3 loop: CASSAPGTGTNTGELFF. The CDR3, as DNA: TGTGCCAGCAGTGCCCCCGGAACAGGGACGAACACCGGGGAGCTGTTTTTT.